These 3 T cell receptor beta chains were all obtained from the same sample, sequenced in a study of read filtering for tumor transcriptome and immune sequencing. This library used approximately 0.4 ug RNA and molecular barcoded adaptors spanning alpha/delta and beta/gamma chains. TCRdb reprocessed the reads via MiXCR and lists one record per CDR3 protein. Among about 62,000 distinct CDR3 sequences listed, roughly a fifth were seen once. Sequences were obtained from a population of CD138-negative cells sorted from bone marrow. These TCRs come from a donor at least 40 years old with multiple myeloma.

This clonotype was seen ten or more times. The rearrangement uses TRBV27 and TRBJ2-5, with D unresolved. Trimming took off 2 bases at V and 0 bases at J, with 13 bases between the two ends. Germline V gives CDR1 MNHEY, CDR2 SMNVEV (reference sequence). The CDR3 sequence is 16 residues long. CDR3: CASSLPATDNQETQYF. CDR3 bases: TGTGCCAGCAGTTTACCCGCGACGGATAACCAAGAGACCCAGTACTTC.

This clonotype was observed a few times. This chain joins TRBV14 and TRBJ1-6; D is possibly TRBD1 (5 bases). The CDR3 loop spans 16 amino acids. Germline CDR1 and CDR2: SGHDN and FVKESK. Trimming shortened V by 3 bases and J by 3 bases, and 12 bases separated the two germline ends. This chain's CDR3 is CASSHRRTNYNSPLHF. CDR3 DNA sequence: TGTGCCAGCAGCCACCGGCGGACAAACTATAATTCACCCCTCCACTTT.

This clonotype was picked up many times. This chain uses TRBV4-1 with TRBJ2-3; maybe TRBD2 (5 bases). Germline V gene lookup returns CDR1 MGHRA and CDR2 YSYEKL. V was cut by 0 bases and J by 9 bases, with 16 bases left in between. This CDR3 comprises 15 residues. The CDR3 loop reads CASSQEVGVAVTQYF. CDR3 in DNA: TGCGCCAGCAGCCAAGAAGTCGGGGTTGCAGTCACGCAGTATTTT.